Only a few counts were recorded for the clone carrying this T cell receptor (beta chain). Unique molecular identifiers were incorporated when the TCRbeta library was constructed. Using its own MiXCR run on the PCR reads, TCRdb lists one record per CDR3 protein. The sample records hundreds of thousands of distinct CDR3 sequences, 12% being singletons. This entry comes from a study of T-cell reconstitution after alpha-beta-depleted transplantation in children. This CDR3 has 16 amino acids. Trimming took 0 bases from V and 0 from J, leaving 12 bases between them. The germline gives CDR1 SGDLS, CDR2 YYNGEE.

The sample was PBMCs from the stem cell graft donor, taken from the stem cell graft. The receptor was isolated from a human donor who donated a stem cell graft to a child with acute lymphoblastic leukemia. The gene calls are TRBV9 and TRBJ2-5; TRBD1 or TRBD2 may be the D gene (6 bases each). The CDR3 sequence is CASSVAEGEYQETQYF. The DNA for the CDR3 is TGTGCCAGCAGCGTAGCGGAGGGGGAGTACCAAGAGACCCAGTACTTC.